This T cell receptor (beta chain) was profiled in a study of blood T cell repertoires in COVID-19 (dated by TCRdb to 2019 to 2021). In terms of the full investigation: Samples covering the acute and convalescent phases of COVID-19 were provided by collaborators in the United States, Italy and Spain. The prospective study material was composed of cDNA or gDNA derived from T cells, B-cell-depleted T cells, or PBMCs. Deeply sampled blood TCRbeta repertoires from subjects exposed to, actively infected with, or recovered from COVID-19 were included in the dataset. The repertoires were made available in a free public database intended to serve as a resource for research on the immune response to SARS-CoV-2. The samples were drawn from two sources: the first 160 participants of the ongoing ImmuneRACE study, and 1,254 subjects contributed by 6 global collaborators. Sample metadata almost always included a de-identified subject ID, COVID-19 status, age in years and sex. Where available, HLA class I and class II types were obtained from metadata supplied by the sample provider rather than from assay-based typing.

TCRbeta CDR3 regions were amplified from genomic DNA using the immunoSEQ Assay, a bias-controlled multiplex PCR. The published analysis was carried out like this. Within the assay, amplification of reference gene primers was used to estimate how many nucleated cells each sample contained. Sequence reads were collapsed and filtered to measure the absolute abundance of every unique TCRbeta CDR3 rearrangement. For each sample, productive Simpson clonality was calculated as the square root of Simpson's diversity index across productive rearrangements. TCRdb took this table from immuneACCESS and kept in-frame rearrangements with V and J called. Such tables lack part of the clones; where checked against another copy, unresolved V genes explain under half of the gap, and the rest is unexplained. That table supplies the V and J calls and clone size; D and trimming were determined from the DNA. This sample comprises over 250,000 clones, around nine tenths of them detected only once. The ten biggest clones cover around 13% of the sample.

Broad study findings and their caveats: How much clinical and demographic metadata was included differed by source and by participant, and the metadata was provided uncurated.

In Seattle, one collaborating source enrolled patients while the infection was active and tracked those patients longitudinally over the course of disease. The collaborating institutions used their own protocols to collect whole blood in K2EDTA tubes. For TCRbeta analysis, collaborator samples were shipped as frozen whole blood, as isolated PBMCs, or as DNA extracted from either sample type. The CDR3 runs 16 amino acids, cysteine and phenylalanine included. Only CDR3 DNA is held: 48 bases, read in frame from base 1. CDR1 SGHDT and CDR2 YYEEEE were looked up in the germline V gene. Here V drops 4 bases and J drops 2 bases, and the junction holds 9 bases not matched to any gene. Comments on this clone: Its antigen is unknown. It has no much larger one-base neighbor in the sample; base qualities were not kept.

This receptor chain uses TRBV5-6 and TRBJ2-5; 9 bases in the middle match TRBD1. This TCR was sampled from a woman in her 70s with COVID-19, enrolled during active disease. The sequenced sample was peripheral blood. The CDR3 is CASSPGDRVWQETQYF. The DNA is TGTGCCAGCAGCCCAGGGGACAGGGTTTGGCAAGAGACCCAGTACTTC.